Presented here are 26 T cell receptor beta chains from one specimen sequenced in a study of T cell repertoires in cytomegalovirus infection. These receptors' antigens are unknown. TCRdb reanalysed the reads using MiXCR and keeps one entry per CDR3 protein. The sample consists of 700,000 to 950,000 distinct CDR3 sequences, 30% to 35% of them appearing once. The sample in question was cultured CD8+ T cells from PBMCs, obtained from culture after CMV antigen stimulation. The receptors were gathered from a human donor in good health (CMV status not recorded). Some clones in this sample may be carry-over from other donors' samples.

With respect to this clonotype: This may be a read error: a much more frequent sequence differs by one nucleotide. The rearrangement links TRBV5-1 to TRBJ1-2; D is unresolved. Trimming took 2 bases from V and 6 from J, leaving 20 bases between them. Germline V gene sequence: CDR1 SGHRS, CDR2 YFSETQ. The CDR3 has 16 residues. Here the CDR3 DNA reads TGCGCCAGCAGCTTAAGGTCGGCCCTTCTGCACCATGGCTACACCTTC. Translated: CASSLRSALLHHGYTF.

The chain joins TRBV28 to TRBJ2-1, with D perhaps matching TRBD2 (6 bases). The germline V gene has CDR1 MDHEN and CDR2 SYDVKM. The V end was cut by 5 bases, the J end by 8 bases, with 19 bases between. The CDR3 runs to 15 residues. This CDR3 reads CASSPPGTEVDEQFF. The CDR3, as DNA: TGTGCCAGCAGTCCCCCGGGGACTGAGGTTGATGAGCAGTTCTTC.

The V call is TRBV6-5, the J call TRBJ2-5, with D unclear. The V and J ends lost 4 bases and 2 bases respectively, with 14 bases between them. The CDR3 is 15 residues long. The germline V gene has CDR1 MNHEY and CDR2 SVGAGI. The CDR3 DNA reads as TGTGCCAGCAGTTCTAACGCAGAGATTCAAGAGACCCAGTACTTC. It codes for CASSSNAEIQETQYF.

This clonotype was seen only a few times. The chain recombines TRBV12-3 or TRBV12-4 with TRBJ2-3; 11 bases agree with TRBD2. J gave up 1 base and V 6 bases, and 3 bases lay outside the gene matches. This CDR3 has 15 residues. The CDR3 is CASRMTSGGTDTQYF. For the CDR3, the DNA is TGTGCCAGCAGAATGACTAGCGGGGGCACAGATACGCAGTATTTT.

V gene TRBV6-2 or TRBV6-3 combines with J gene TRBJ2-7; 12 bases map to TRBD2. CDR3 length equals 14 residues. The J segment lost 1 base and the V segment lost 6 bases, leaving 1 base of the junction unmatched. The germline CDR1 and CDR2 sequences are MNHEY and SVGEGT. The CDR3 DNA follows: TGTGCCAGCAGCGGACTAGCGGGGTCCTACGAGCAGTACGTC. Translating gives CASSGLAGSYEQYV.

On this clonotype: A much larger clone is a single base away; this may be a read error. The gene calls are TRBV7-6 and TRBJ2-7, with D possibly TRBD1 on 5 matching bases. Germline CDR1 is SGHVS and CDR2 is FNYEAQ. The CDR3 totals 13 residues. Trimming shortened V by 5 bases and J by 7 bases, and 15 bases separated the two germline ends. CDR3 sequence reads: CASSVDRISEQYF. Written as DNA, the CDR3 is TGTGCCAGCAGCGTAGACAGAATCTCGGAGCAGTACTTC.

This clonotype was seen at least ten times. The V call is TRBV7-6, the J call TRBJ2-2; D ambiguous. Germline CDR1 is SGHVS and CDR2 is FNYEAQ. CDR3 length: 13 residues. The V and J ends lost 5 bases and 5 bases respectively, with 9 bases between them. The CDR3 DNA reads TGTGCCAGCAGCCCCACGGGTACCGGGGAGCTGTTTTTT. Its protein product is CASSPTGTGELFF. The full variable domain, completed using reference TRBV7-6 and TRBJ2-2, is GAGVSQSPRYKVTKRGQDVALRCDPISGHVSLYWYRQALGQGPEFLTYFNYEAQQDKSGLPNDRFSAERPEGSISTLTIQRTEQRDSAMYRCASSPTGTGELFFGEGSRLTVL.

The sample holds many counts of this clonotype. Written as DNA, the CDR3 is TGTGCCATCAGTGAGTCGGTTGACAGTTATACGCAGTATTTT. Its translation is CAISESVDSYTQYF. The chain links TRBV10-3 to TRBJ2-3; perhaps TRBD1 as D (5 bases). The CDR3 spans 14 residues. Trimming removed 0 bases at V and 7 bases at J, with 11 bases between. Germline lookup yields CDR1 ENHRY and CDR2 SYGVKD.

This clonotype was seen more than once but under ten times. V gene TRBV7-9 combines with J gene TRBJ1-5; 7 bases agree with TRBD1. The germline V gene has CDR1 SEHNR and CDR2 FQNEAQ (reference sequence). V gave up 5 bases and J gave up 6 bases; unmatched junction bases: 4. The CDR3 is 13 amino acids. The CDR3, as DNA: TGTGCCAGCAGCGCAGGGGGGATTCAGCCCCAGCATTTT. It codes for CASSAGGIQPQHF.

This clonotype was seen at least ten times. At one end, the junction sequence differs from germline, possibly due to a read error. The rearrangement joins TRBV6-5 to TRBJ1-2; 9 bases align to TRBD1. Germline V gene sequence: CDR1 MNHEY, CDR2 SVGAGI. The CDR3 totals 11 residues. The CDR3 is CASSDRTGEAF. CDR3 bases: TGTGCCAGCAGCGACAGGACAGGGGAGGCCTTC.

This chain uses TRBV3-1 with TRBJ2-7, with TRBD1 matching 9 bases. V was clipped by 2 bases and J by 3 bases; unmatched bases: 8. Germline V gene data show CDR1 as LGHDT and CDR2 as YNNKEL (reference sequence). This CDR3 contains 16 residues. CDR3 bases: TGTGCCAGCAGCCAAAGTGGGGGACAGGGATTCTACGAGCAGTACGTC. Amino acids: CASSQSGGQGFYEQYV.

The chain joins TRBV7-9 to TRBJ2-5; D is undetermined. CDR3 size: 14 residues. Germline CDR1 SEHNR, CDR2 FQNEAQ (reference sequence). Trimming took 4 bases from V and 4 from J, leaving 13 bases between them. In nucleotides, the CDR3 is TGTGCCAGCAGCTCGGCCGTAGATCGAGAGACCCAGTACTTC. Its protein product is CASSSAVDRETQYF.

The gene calls are TRBV5-1 and TRBJ1-1; D is undetermined. Germline lookup yields CDR1 SGHRS and CDR2 YFSETQ. Trimming took off 0 bases at V and 1 base at J, with 10 bases between the two ends. The CDR3 sequence is 15 residues long. CDR3 bases: TGCGCCAGCAGCTTGGCCGTACCCGCGAACACTGAAGCTTTCTTT. Its protein is CASSLAVPANTEAFF. Full variable domain (remainder filled in from reference TRBV5-1 and TRBJ1-1): KAGVTQTPRYLIKTRGQQVTLSCSPISGHRSVSWYQQTPGQGLQFLFEYFSETQRNKGNFPGRFSGRQFSNSRSEMNVSTLELGDSALYLCASSLAVPANTEAFFGQGTRLTVV.

The chain employs TRBV6-1 and TRBJ2-1; TRBD2 matches 11 bases. The CDR3 length is 14 residues. Unmatched junction bases numbered 4, after V lost 5 bases and J lost 7 bases. CDR1 is MNHNS and CDR2 is SASEGT in the germline V gene. CDR3 sequence (DNA): TGTGCCAGCAGTCCCCGACTAGCGGGGAATGAGCAGTTCTTC. This gives the protein CASSPRLAGNEQFF.

This sequence joins TRBV10-2 and TRBJ2-7; a possible D gene is TRBD2 (6 bases). This CDR3 is built from 14 residues. The germline V gene encodes CDR1 WSHSY and CDR2 SAAADI. The germline V and J ends were trimmed by 4 bases and 5 bases, with 15 bases remaining between them. The CDR3 reads CASSAPGVPHEQYF. The CDR3 nucleotides read TGCGCCAGCAGTGCTCCGGGGGTCCCCCACGAGCAGTACTTC.

This clonotype has more than one count but fewer than ten. The chain is built from TRBV7-2 and TRBJ1-1; D remains ambiguous. CDR1 is SGHTA and CDR2 is FQGNSA in the germline V gene. The CDR3 length is 14 residues. V lost 0 bases to trimming and J lost 1 base, with 6 bases between them. CDR3 nucleotides: TGTGCCAGCAGCTTAGCTAGTGAGAACACTGAAGCTTTCTTT. It yields the protein CASSLASENTEAFF.

The rearrangement joins TRBV9 to TRBJ2-6, with TRBD1 as a possible D gene (6 bases). Trimming removed 5 bases at V and 0 bases at J, with 21 bases between. Germline lookup yields CDR1 SGDLS and CDR2 YYNGEE. The CDR3 totals 19 residues. In DNA, the CDR3 is TGTGCCAGCAGGGGCCGAGGCAGGGGTCCCAGCTCTGGGGCCAACGTCCTGACTTTC. Protein product: CASRGRGRGPSSGANVLTF.

The chain has TRBV7-9 and TRBJ2-3, with 9 positions matching TRBD2. The CDR3 has 16 amino acids. Germline V gives CDR1 SEHNR, CDR2 FQNEAQ (reference sequence). V shed 3 bases and J 4 bases; nucleotides not matched to a gene: 8. DNA for the CDR3: TGTGCCAGCAGCTTGAGAACTAGCGGGTTTTCAGATACGCAGTATTTT. Its translation: CASSLRTSGFSDTQYF.

The V gene is TRBV6-2 or TRBV6-3, the J gene TRBJ2-2; D remains unclear. The germline gives CDR1 MNHEY, CDR2 SVGEGT. V lost 4 bases, J lost 9 bases, and 9 bases lay in between. CDR3 size: 12 residues. The DNA for the CDR3 is TGTGCCAGCAGTTCCCCCGGACGGGAGCTGTTTTTT. Encoded protein: CASSSPGRELFF.

This clonotype was observed a few times. The CDR3 sequence: CASSYSRGQDGNTIYF. The CDR3 DNA follows: TGTGCCAGCAGTTACTCCAGGGGGCAGGATGGAAACACCATATATTTT. The chain combines TRBV6-5 with TRBJ1-3, with 8 bases matching TRBD1. From germline, CDR1 is MNHEY and CDR2 SVGAGI. Losses at the gene ends were 0 bases for V and 3 bases for J; bases not matched to a gene: 4. The CDR3 has 16 residues.

The V gene is TRBV6-5, the J gene TRBJ2-1; D is unclear. The V gene's germline CDR1 is MNHEY and CDR2 SVGAGI. V dropped 0 bases and J dropped 0 bases, with 9 bases sitting between them. This CDR3 region has 16 residues. The CDR3 is CASSYSGFRSYNEQFF. CDR3 nucleotide sequence: TGTGCCAGCAGTTACTCGGGGTTCCGCTCCTACAATGAGCAGTTCTTC.

This clonotype was seen a handful of times. The V call is TRBV7-2, the J call TRBJ1-5; 8 nucleotides line up with TRBD1. Germline assignment: CDR1 SGHTA and CDR2 FQGNSA. J was trimmed by 6 bases and V by 0 bases; bases with no gene match: 7. The CDR3 spans 16 residues. The CDR3, as DNA: TGTGCCAGCAGCTTAGCGTCGCAGGGGGCTATTCAGCCCCAGCATTTT. It translates to CASSLASQGAIQPQHF.

This clonotype was counted only a few times. The chain recombines TRBV6-5 with TRBJ2-3; no firm D call. The CDR3 has 14 residues. CDR1 is MNHEY, CDR2 SVGAGI, per germline. The V end was cut by 8 bases, the J end by 3 bases, with 15 bases between. The CDR3 DNA is TGTGCCAGCTCCCCATCTCTAGGGACAGATACGCAGTATTTT. Amino acids: CASSPSLGTDTQYF.

This clonotype was recorded at least ten times. Here the CDR3 DNA reads TGTGCCAGCAGCGAGGGACTTCTGAACACTGAAGCTTTCTTT. Protein product: CASSEGLLNTEAFF. The J gene is TRBJ1-1, the V gene TRBV7-6, with D tentatively TRBD1 (5 bases). In germline, CDR1 is SGHVS, CDR2 FNYEAQ. V shed 5 bases and J shed 0 bases, with 10 bases lying between them. The CDR3 covers 14 residues.

V usage is TRBV6-8 and J usage is TRBJ2-1; 9 nucleotides agree with TRBD1. Germline lookup yields CDR1 MNHGY and CDR2 SAAAGT. This CDR3 is 14 amino acids long. V was clipped by 6 bases and J by 8 bases; unmatched bases: 8. The CDR3 region is CASSRTGVWDEQFF. The CDR3 nucleotides are TGTGCCAGCAGCCGGACAGGGGTCTGGGATGAGCAGTTCTTC.

This clonotype was picked up a small number of times. The J gene is TRBJ1-2, the V gene TRBV5-1; D remains unclear. V was shortened by 7 bases and J by 6 bases, with 13 bases between the two germline ends. Germline loops: CDR1 SGHRS, CDR2 YFSETQ. The CDR3 contains 12 residues. Written as DNA, the CDR3 is TGCGCCAGCCTTTGTCCCGGGGATGGCTACACCTTC. Translation gives CASLCPGDGYTF.